Sequencing of this TCR beta chain was carried out in a study of T cell responses to AZD1222 COVID-19 vaccine. Overall study context: The analysis combined second doses at about 4 or about 12 weeks.

This clone appeared once. Data came from immunoSEQ multiplex PCR; TCRdb stores just in-frame clones and leaves some out. The sample includes fewer than 200,000 clones, around 92% of them seen just once. With 3 bases removed from V and 8 bases from J, the gap between germline ends came to 13 bases. The CDR3 contains 12 residues. Germline values: CDR1 SQVTM, CDR2 ANQGSEA. This sequence originates from an adult in good health. Here the sequenced sample was peripheral blood, taken on day 0 of AZD1222 vaccination. V is TRBV29-1 and J is TRBJ1-2; D may be TRBD1 (5 bases). The CDR3 reads CSVDGGAGGYTF. The CDR3 nucleotides are TGCAGCGTTGATGGCGGGGCGGGAGGCTACACCTTC.